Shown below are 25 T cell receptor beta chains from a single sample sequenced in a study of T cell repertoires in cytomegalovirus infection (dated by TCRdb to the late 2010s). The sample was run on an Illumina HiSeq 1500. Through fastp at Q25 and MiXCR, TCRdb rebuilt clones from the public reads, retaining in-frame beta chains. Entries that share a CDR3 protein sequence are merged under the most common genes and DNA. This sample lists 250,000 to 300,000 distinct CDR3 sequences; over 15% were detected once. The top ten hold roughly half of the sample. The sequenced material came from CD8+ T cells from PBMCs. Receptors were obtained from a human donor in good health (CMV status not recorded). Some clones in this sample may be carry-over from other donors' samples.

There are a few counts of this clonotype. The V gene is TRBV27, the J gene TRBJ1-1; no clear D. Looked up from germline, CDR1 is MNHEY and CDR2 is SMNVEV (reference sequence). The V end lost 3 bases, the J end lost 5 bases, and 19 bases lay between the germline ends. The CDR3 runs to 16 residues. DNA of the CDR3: TGTGCCAGCAGTTTCGGATTTCGAGGGCCAGAGACTGAAGCTTTCTTT. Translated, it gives CASSFGFRGPETEAFF.

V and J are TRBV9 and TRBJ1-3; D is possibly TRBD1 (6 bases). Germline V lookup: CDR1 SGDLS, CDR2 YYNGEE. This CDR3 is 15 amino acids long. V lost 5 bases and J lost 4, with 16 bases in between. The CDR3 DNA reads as TGTGCCAGCAGTCCGAATCGACAGGCGGGAAACACCATATATTTT. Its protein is CASSPNRQAGNTIYF.

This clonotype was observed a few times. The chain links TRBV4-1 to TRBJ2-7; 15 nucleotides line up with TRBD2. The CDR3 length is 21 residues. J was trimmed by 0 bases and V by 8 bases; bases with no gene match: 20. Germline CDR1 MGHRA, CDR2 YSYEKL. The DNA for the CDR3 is TGCGCCAGCGCCGAAGACGCGCCCCCAGGGACTAGCGGGGGGACCTCCTACGAGCAGTACTTC. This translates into CASAEDAPPGTSGGTSYEQYF.

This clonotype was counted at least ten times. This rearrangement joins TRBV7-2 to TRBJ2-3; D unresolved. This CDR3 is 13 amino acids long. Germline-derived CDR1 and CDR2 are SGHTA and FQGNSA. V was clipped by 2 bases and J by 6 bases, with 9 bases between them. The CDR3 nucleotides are TGTGCCAGCAGCTTAATTACGGCGGATACGCAGTATTTT. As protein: CASSLITADTQYF.

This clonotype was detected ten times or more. CDR3 DNA: TGTGCCAGCAGTTCCCTATGGACAGGGAACACTGAAGCTTTCTTT. It encodes CASSSLWTGNTEAFF. The V call is TRBV28, the J call TRBJ1-1, with 7 bases identical to TRBD1. The CDR3 length is 15 residues. The junction had 6 bases not matched to a gene; V was cut back by 4 bases and J by 1 base. The V gene's germline CDR1 is MDHEN and CDR2 SYDVKM.

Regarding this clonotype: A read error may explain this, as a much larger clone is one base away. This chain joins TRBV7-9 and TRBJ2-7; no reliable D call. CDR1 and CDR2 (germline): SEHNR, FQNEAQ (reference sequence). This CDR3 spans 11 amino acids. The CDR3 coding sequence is TGTGCCAGCAGCCGGAACTACGTGCAGTACTTC. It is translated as CASSRNYVQYF.

The CDR3 spells CASSLRGGNTDTQYF. The CDR3 coding sequence is TGTGCCAGCAGCCTACGTGGCGGGAACACAGATACGCAGTATTTT. The genes are TRBV11-3 and TRBJ2-3, with D maybe TRBD2 (6 bases). From germline, CDR1 is SGHNT and CDR2 YENEEA. There are 15 residues in the CDR3. The V end lost 5 bases, the J end lost 2 bases, and 14 bases lay between the germline ends.

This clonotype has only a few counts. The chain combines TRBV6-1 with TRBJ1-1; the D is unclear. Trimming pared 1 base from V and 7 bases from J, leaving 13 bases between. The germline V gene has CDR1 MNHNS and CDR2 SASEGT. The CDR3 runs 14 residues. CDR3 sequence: CASSEVAWAGEAFF. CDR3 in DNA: TGTGCCAGCAGTGAAGTAGCCTGGGCGGGTGAAGCTTTCTTT.

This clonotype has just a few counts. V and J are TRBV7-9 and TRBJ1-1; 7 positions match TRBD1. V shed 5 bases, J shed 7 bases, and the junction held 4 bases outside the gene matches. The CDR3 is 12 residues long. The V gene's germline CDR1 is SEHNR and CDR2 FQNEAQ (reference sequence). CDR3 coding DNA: TGTGCCAGCAGCACCCGGACAGGTGAAGCTTTCTTT. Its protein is CASSTRTGEAFF. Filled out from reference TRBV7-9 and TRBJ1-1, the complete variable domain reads DTGVSQNPRHKITKRGQNVTFRCDPISEHNRLYWYRQTLGQGPEFLTYFQNEAQLEKSRLLSDRFSAERPKGSFSTLEIQRTEQGDSAMYLCASSTRTGEAFFGQGTRLTVV.

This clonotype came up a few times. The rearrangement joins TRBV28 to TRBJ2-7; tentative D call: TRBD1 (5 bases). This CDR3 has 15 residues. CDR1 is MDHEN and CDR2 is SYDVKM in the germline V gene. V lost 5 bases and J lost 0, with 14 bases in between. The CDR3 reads CASSNQDNPSYEQYF. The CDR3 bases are TGTGCCAGCAGTAACCAGGACAATCCCTCCTACGAGCAGTACTTC.

CDR3 bases: TGTGCCAGCAGTTACGGGCTCCCTACGGGGGGGCCTCCAGATACGCAGTATTTT. Residues: CASSYGLPTGGPPDTQYF. The chain is built from TRBV6-5 and TRBJ2-3; 8 bases agree with TRBD2. The CDR3 length is 18 residues. With V trimmed by 2 bases and J by 4 bases, 14 bases remained unmatched. Germline CDR1 MNHEY, CDR2 SVGAGI.

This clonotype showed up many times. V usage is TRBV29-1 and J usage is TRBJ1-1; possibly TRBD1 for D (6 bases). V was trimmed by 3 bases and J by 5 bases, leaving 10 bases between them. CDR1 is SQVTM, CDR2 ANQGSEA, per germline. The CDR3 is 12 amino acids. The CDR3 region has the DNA TGCAGCGTTGACAGGGGAGGGACTGAAGCTTTCTTT. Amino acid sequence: CSVDRGGTEAFF.

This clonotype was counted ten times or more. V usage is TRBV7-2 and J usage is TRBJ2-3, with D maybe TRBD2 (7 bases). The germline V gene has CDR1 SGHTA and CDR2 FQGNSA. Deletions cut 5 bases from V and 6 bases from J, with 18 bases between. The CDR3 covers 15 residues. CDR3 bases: TGTGCCAGCAGCCAGGTGGTGGGGGGGCCGGATACGCAGTATTTT. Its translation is CASSQVVGGPDTQYF.

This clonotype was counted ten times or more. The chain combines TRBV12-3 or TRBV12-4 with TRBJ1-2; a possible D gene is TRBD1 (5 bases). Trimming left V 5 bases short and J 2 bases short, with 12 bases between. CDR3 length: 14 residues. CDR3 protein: CASSPGQQNYGYTF. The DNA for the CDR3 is TGTGCCAGCAGTCCGGGGCAGCAGAACTATGGCTACACCTTC.

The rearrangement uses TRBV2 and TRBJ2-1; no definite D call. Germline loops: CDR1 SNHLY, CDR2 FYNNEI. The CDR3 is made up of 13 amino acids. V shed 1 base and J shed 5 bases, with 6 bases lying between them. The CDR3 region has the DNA TGTGCCAGCAGTGAAGTTACCAACAATGAGCAGTTCTTC. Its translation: CASSEVTNNEQFF. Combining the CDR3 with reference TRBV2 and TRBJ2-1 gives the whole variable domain EPEVTQTPSHQVTQMGQEVILRCVPISNHLYFYWYRQILGQKVEFLVSFYNNEISEKSEIFDDQFSVERPDGSNFTLKIRSTKLEDSAMYFCASSEVTNNEQFFGPGTRLTVL.

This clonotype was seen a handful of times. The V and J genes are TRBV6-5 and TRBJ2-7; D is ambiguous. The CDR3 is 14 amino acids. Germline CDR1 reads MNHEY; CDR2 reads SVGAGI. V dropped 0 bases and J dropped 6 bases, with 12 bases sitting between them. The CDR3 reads CASSYSSASPEQYF. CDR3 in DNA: TGTGCCAGCAGTTACTCGTCAGCCTCCCCCGAGCAGTACTTC.

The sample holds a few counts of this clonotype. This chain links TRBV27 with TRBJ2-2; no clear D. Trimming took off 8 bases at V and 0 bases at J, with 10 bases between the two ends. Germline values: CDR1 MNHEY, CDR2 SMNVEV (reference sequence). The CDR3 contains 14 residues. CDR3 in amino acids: CASSDFPNTGELFF. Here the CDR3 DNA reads TGTGCCAGCTCGGATTTTCCGAACACCGGGGAGCTGTTTTTT.

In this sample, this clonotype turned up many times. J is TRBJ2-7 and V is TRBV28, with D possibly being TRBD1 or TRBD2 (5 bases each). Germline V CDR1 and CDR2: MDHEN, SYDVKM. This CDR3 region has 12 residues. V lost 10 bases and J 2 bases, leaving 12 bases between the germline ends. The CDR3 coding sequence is TGTGCCACCCGAGGGGACGCCTACGAGCAGTACTTC. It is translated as CATRGDAYEQYF.

CDR3 DNA sequence: TGTGCCAGCAGCTTACCACAGGGCGGTACGCAGTATTTT. Encoded protein: CASSLPQGGTQYF. V usage is TRBV7-6 and J usage is TRBJ2-3; a weak D match, TRBD1 (6 bases). The CDR3 is 13 amino acids. The germline CDR1 and CDR2 sequences are SGHVS and FNYEAQ. The V gene lost 2 bases and the J gene lost 8 bases, with 11 bases spanning the gap.

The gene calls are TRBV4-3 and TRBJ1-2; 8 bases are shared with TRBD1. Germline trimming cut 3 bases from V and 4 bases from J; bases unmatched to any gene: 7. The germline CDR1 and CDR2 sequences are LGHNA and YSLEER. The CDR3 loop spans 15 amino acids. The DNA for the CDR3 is TGCGCCAGCAGCCAGAAACAGGGGGAGGGCTATGGCTACACCTTC. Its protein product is CASSQKQGEGYGYTF.

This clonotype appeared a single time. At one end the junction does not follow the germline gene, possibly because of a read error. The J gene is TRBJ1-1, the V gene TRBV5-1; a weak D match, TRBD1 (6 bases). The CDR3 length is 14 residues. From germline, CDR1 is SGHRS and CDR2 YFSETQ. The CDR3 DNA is TGCGCCAGCAGCCTGCCCACAGGGAACACTGACGCTTTCTTT. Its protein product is CASSLPTGNTDAFF.

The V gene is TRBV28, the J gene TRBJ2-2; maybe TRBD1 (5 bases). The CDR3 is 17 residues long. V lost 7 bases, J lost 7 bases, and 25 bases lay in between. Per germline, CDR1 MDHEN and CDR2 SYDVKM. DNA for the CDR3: TGTGCCAGCACGCCAACTCTGGTTAGGGGCGAAGACGGGGAGCTGTTTTTT. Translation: CASTPTLVRGEDGELFF.

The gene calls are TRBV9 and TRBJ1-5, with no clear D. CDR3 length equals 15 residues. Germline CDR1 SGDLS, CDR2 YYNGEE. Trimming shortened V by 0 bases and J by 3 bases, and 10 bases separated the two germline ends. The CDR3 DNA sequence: TGTGCCAGCAGCGTAGGTGAAGCGATCAATCAGCCCCAGCATTTT. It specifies CASSVGEAINQPQHF.

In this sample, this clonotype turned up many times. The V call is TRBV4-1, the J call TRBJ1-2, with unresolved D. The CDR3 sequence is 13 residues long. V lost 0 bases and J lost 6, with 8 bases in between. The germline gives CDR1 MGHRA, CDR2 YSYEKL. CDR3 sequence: CASSQDGGDGYTF. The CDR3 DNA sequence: TGCGCCAGCAGCCAAGATGGAGGCGATGGCTACACCTTC.

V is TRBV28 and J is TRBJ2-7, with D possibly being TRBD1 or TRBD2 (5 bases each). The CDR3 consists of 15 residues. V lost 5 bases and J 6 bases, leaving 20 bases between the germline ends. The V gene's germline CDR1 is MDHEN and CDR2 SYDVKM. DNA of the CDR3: TGTGCCAGCAGTCTAAAACCGGGACCCGAGGGCGAGCAGTACTTC. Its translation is CASSLKPGPEGEQYF. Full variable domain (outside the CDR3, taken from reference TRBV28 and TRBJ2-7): DVKVTQSSRYLVKRTGEKVFLECVQDMDHENMFWYRQDPGLGLRLIYFSYDVKMKEKGDIPEGYSVSREKKERFSLILESASTNQTSMYLCASSLKPGPEGEQYFGPGTRLTVT.